This T cell receptor (beta chain) was retrieved from a study of T cell responses to AZD1222 COVID-19 vaccine. Trimming took 0 bases from V and 3 from J; bases not matched to a gene: 8. This CDR3 is 17 amino acids long. Germline CDR1 and CDR2: KGHSH and LQKENI. Study-wide points: Of spike-specific TCRs, nearly half reportedly target regions left unmutated in variants. Clonal diversity was possibly underestimated, and the donors were mostly white British, with more females.

Sequencing used immunoSEQ multiplex PCR; TCRdb keeps in-frame clones, though not all of them. Here the sample spans about 120,000 clones, more than 80% being singletons. Notes on this clone: Its cognate antigen is unknown.

This receptor was obtained from an adult who received the MenACWY meningococcal vaccine as a control. The chain carries TRBV18 and TRBJ2-3, with TRBD1 matching 8 bases. Sequenced here: peripheral blood, sampled 28 days after the second dose of the MenACWY control vaccine. The CDR3 bases are TGTGCCAGCTCACCACCGACCGCCGGACAGGGTACAGATACGCAGTATTTT. As protein: CASSPPTAGQGTDTQYF.